This entry lists 3 T cell receptor beta chains sequenced from one sample in a study of CD8 T cells in Susac syndrome. Random hexamers were used to reverse transcribe the RNA input (roughly 0.5 to 1 ug). TCRdb reanalysed the immunoSEQ multiplex PCR reads using MiXCR and keeps one entry per CDR3 protein. The sample records 100,000 to 150,000 distinct CDR3 sequences, about 94% being singletons. The sequencing sample was made of CD4+ T cells from PBMCs. Receptors were obtained from a human donor with multiple sclerosis.

The chain joins TRBV13 to TRBJ1-6; TRBD1 agrees at 7 bases. Germline V CDR1 and CDR2: PRHDT, FYEKMQ (reference sequence). The length of the CDR3 is 15 residues. V trimming: 4 bases; J trimming: 8 bases; junction bases outside the gene matches: 8. The CDR3 DNA sequence: TGTGCCAGCAGCTCGACAGGGATAGGAGATTCACCCCTCCACTTT. This translates into CASSSTGIGDSPLHF.

Concerning this clonotype itself: This is likely a read error, given that the CDR3 carries no conserved phenylalanine or tryptophan at its end. The CDR3 region has the DNA TGTGCCAGCAGCATACAGGGGATTGGCACTGAAGCTTTCTCT. As protein: CASSIQGIGTEAFS. The chain recombines TRBV7-3 with TRBJ1-1; 7 bases match TRBD1. Germline V CDR1 and CDR2: SGHTA, FQGTGA. With 5 bases clipped from V and 4 bases from J, the junction kept 7 bases outside the gene matches. This CDR3 is built from 14 residues.

V and J are TRBV6-6 and TRBJ2-3, with D possibly TRBD2 on 6 matching bases. V dropped 5 bases and J dropped 4 bases, with 16 bases sitting between them. CDR1 and CDR2 from the germline V gene are MNHNY and SVGAGI (reference sequence). This CDR3 has 15 amino acids. Here the CDR3 DNA reads TGTGCCAGCAGTCGCGGGACCCGCAGTGCAGATACGCAGTATTTT. It specifies CASSRGTRSADTQYF.